Sequencing of this TCR beta chain was carried out in a study of cytomegalovirus exposure and HLA in healthy donors. Germline V gene sequence: CDR1 MDHEN, CDR2 SYDVKM. Trimming pared 6 bases from V and 2 bases from J, leaving 5 bases between. This CDR3 contains 12 residues. Regarding the study as a whole: The classifier reportedly diagnosed cytomegalovirus status with high specificity and sensitivity. TCR beta sequences reportedly predicted most subjects' HLA-A and HLA-B alleles accurately. Among immune exposure information, only CMV serostatus was available.

This clone occurred a few times. Its antigen is not known. The primer mix had 60 Vbeta and 13 Jbeta primers. Libraries were prepared by immunoSEQ multiplex PCR; TCRdb keeps only in-frame clonotypes and omits some of them. The top ten hold 0.66% of the sample, which has 150,000 or so clones, roughly 85% seen once. Source material: PBMCs. This sequence was found in a male donor in good health and CMV-seronegative. The V gene is TRBV28, the J gene TRBJ2-1, with D hard to call. In nucleotides, the CDR3 is TGTGCCAGCAGGGGCCCCTACAATGAGCAGTTCTTC. Protein sequence: CASRGPYNEQFF.